This T cell receptor (beta chain) was sequenced for a study of graft-versus-host responses after intestinal transplantation. Study as a whole: Recipients obtained multivisceral, liver-intestinal, or isolated intestinal transplants. Anti-thymocyte globulin was used for induction in all recipients, who then took tacrolimus and steroids for approximately 3 years.

Study outcomes and limitations: Allografts carried high graft-versus-host to host-versus-graft clonal ratios in patients having graft-donor T cell macrochimerism.

CDR3 length equals 16 residues. The V end lost 3 bases, the J end lost 1 base, and 15 bases lay between the germline ends. Germline-derived CDR1 and CDR2 are SNHLY and FYNNEI. A remark on this clone: Its antigen is still unknown.

TCRdb keeps only in-frame clones here, not all; method: immunoSEQ multiplex PCR. Of some 10,000 clones in the sample, over 90% were seen once. The V call is TRBV2, the J call TRBJ1-1; D gene unclear. This TCR was recovered from a human patient who received an intestinal transplant, so some T cells may come from the graft donor. This material consisted of bone marrow, taken around 75 weeks after intestinal transplantation. CDR3 bases: TGTGCCAGCAGTGACAGCAAATACAGACCGAACACTGAAGCTTTCTTT. Protein sequence: CASSDSKYRPNTEAFF.